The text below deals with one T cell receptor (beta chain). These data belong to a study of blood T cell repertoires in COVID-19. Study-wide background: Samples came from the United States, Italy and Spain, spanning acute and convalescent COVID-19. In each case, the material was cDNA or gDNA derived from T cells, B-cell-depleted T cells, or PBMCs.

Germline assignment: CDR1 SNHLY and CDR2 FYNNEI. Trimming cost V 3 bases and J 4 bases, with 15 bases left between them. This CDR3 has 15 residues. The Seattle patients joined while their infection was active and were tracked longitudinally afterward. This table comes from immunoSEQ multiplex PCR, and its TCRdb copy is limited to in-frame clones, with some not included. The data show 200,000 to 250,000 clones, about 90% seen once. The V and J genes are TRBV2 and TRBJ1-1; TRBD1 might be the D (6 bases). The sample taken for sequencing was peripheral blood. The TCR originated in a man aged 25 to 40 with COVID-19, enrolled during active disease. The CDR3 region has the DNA TGTGCCAGCAGTGAGGAACAGGGTATTATCACTGAAGCTTTCTTT. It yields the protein CASSEEQGIITEAFF.